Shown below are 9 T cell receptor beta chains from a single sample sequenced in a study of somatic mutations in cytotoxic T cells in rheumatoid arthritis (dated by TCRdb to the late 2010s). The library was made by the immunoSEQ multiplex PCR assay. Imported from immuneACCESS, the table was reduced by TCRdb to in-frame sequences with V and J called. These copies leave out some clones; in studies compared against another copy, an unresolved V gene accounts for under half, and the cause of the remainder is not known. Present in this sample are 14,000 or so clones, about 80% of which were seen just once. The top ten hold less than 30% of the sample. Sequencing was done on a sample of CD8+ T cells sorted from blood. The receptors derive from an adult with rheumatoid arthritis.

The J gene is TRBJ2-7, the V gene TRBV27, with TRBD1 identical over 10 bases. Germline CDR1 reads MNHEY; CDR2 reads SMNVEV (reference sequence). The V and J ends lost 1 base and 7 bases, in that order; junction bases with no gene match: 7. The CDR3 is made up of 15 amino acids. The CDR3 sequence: CASSLFGTGVGEQYF. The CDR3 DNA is TGTGCCAGCAGTTTATTCGGGACAGGGGTCGGTGAGCAGTACTTC.

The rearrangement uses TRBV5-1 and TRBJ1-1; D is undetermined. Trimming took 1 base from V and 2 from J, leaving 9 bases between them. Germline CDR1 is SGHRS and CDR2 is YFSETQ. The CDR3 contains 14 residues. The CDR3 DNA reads TGCGCCAGCAGCTTGAAGGGAACTAACACTGAAGCTTTCTTT. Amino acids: CASSLKGTNTEAFF.

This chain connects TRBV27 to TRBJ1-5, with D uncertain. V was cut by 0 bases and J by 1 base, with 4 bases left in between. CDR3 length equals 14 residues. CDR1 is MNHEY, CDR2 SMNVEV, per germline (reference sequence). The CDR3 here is CASSLSRSNQPQHF. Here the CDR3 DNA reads TGTGCCAGCAGTTTATCCAGGAGCAATCAGCCCCAGCATTTT.

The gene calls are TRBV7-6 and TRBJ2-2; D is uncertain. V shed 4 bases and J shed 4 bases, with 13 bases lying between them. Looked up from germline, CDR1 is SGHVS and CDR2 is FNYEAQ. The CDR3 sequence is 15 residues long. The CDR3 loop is CASSSGVFSTGELFF. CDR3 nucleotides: TGTGCCAGCAGCTCTGGCGTTTTCTCCACCGGGGAGCTGTTTTTT. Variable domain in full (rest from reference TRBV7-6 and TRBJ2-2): GAGVSQSPRYKVTKRGQDVALRCDPISGHVSLYWYRQALGQGPEFLTYFNYEAQQDKSGLPNDRFSAERPEGSISTLTIQRTEQRDSAMYRCASSSGVFSTGELFFGEGSRLTVL.

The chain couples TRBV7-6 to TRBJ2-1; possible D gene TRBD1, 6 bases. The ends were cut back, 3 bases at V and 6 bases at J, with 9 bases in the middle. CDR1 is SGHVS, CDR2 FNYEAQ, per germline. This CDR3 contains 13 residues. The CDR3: CASSLGDTNEQFF. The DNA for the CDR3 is TGTGCCAGCAGCTTGGGGGACACCAATGAGCAGTTCTTC. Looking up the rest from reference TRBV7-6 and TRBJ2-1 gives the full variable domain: GAGVSQSPRYKVTKRGQDVALRCDPISGHVSLYWYRQALGQGPEFLTYFNYEAQQDKSGLPNDRFSAERPEGSISTLTIQRTEQRDSAMYRCASSLGDTNEQFFGPGTRLTVL.

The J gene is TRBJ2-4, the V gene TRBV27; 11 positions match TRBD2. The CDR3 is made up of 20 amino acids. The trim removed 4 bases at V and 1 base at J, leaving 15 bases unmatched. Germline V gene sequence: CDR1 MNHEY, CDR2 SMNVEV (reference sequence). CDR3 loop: CASSSRGGSGRGSAKNIQYF. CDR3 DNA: TGTGCCAGCAGTTCCCGCGGCGGTAGCGGGAGGGGGTCCGCCAAAAACATTCAGTACTTC.

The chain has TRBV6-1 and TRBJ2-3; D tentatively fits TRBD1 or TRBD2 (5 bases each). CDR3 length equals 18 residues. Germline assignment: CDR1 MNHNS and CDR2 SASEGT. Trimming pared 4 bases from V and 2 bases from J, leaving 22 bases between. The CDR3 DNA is TGTGCCAGCAGTGGACCCCCACCCCCGGGGCCTTTCACAGATACGCAGTATTTT. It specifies CASSGPPPPGPFTDTQYF.

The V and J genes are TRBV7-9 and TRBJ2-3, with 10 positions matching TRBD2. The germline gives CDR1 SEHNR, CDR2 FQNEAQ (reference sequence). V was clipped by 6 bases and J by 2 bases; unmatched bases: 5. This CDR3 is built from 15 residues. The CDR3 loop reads CASRFLAGVTDTQYF. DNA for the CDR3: TGTGCCAGCAGATTTCTAGCGGGGGTCACAGATACGCAGTATTTT.

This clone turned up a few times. In nucleotides, the CDR3 is TGTGCCAGCAGCAAAGAGCGGGCAGAGGCCACTGAAGCTTTCTTT. Translated: CASSKERAEATEAFF. The rearrangement links TRBV21-1 to TRBJ1-1. TRBV21-1 has pseudogene status. The CDR3 has 15 residues.